One sample yielded the 13 T cell receptor beta chains listed below, sequenced in a study of neurological immune-mediated disorders. MiXCR, run by TCRdb on the 5' RACE reads, gives a single entry per CDR3 protein. The sample lists about 82,000 distinct CDR3 sequences; approximately 2.4% were seen once. The source material was PBMCs. These receptors originate from a woman under 40 with multiple sclerosis.

This clonotype was found many times. This chain links TRBV20-1 with TRBJ2-7; 7 nucleotides align to TRBD2. This CDR3 comprises 13 residues. CDR1 and CDR2 from the germline V gene are DFQATT and SNEGSKA (reference sequence). Germline trimming cut 3 bases from V and 7 bases from J; bases unmatched to any gene: 9. The CDR3 DNA is TGCAGTGCTAGTGTCCTAGCGGTGGGAGAGCAGTACTTC. Translation: CSASVLAVGEQYF.

This clonotype was picked up many times. The chain uses TRBV20-1 and TRBJ1-1; D gene ambiguous. CDR1 is DFQATT, CDR2 SNEGSKA, per germline (reference sequence). This CDR3 has 15 amino acids. Trimming removed 0 bases at V and 0 bases at J, with 11 bases between. DNA for the CDR3: TGCAGTGCTAGAGATGGGCAACAATTGAACACTGAAGCTTTCTTT. Amino acid sequence: CSARDGQQLNTEAFF.

This clonotype was counted many times. The J gene is TRBJ1-5, the V gene TRBV7-8, with 9 bases matching TRBD1. CDR3 size: 13 residues. Germline CDR1 SGHVS, CDR2 FQNEAQ. The ends lost 5 bases at V and 7 bases at J; junction bases unmatched: 3. The CDR3 spells CASSTGGRQPQHF. The CDR3 nucleotides are TGTGCCAGCAGCACAGGGGGCCGGCAGCCCCAGCATTTT.

In this sample, this clonotype turned up many times. The chain is built from TRBV18 and TRBJ1-1; D possibly corresponds to TRBD1 (5 bases). Germline lookup yields CDR1 KGHSH and CDR2 LQKENI. V gave up 4 bases and J gave up 10 bases, with 19 bases separating them. The CDR3 contains 14 residues. In nucleotides, the CDR3 is TGTGCCAGCTCACGAGGAGAGGGGCGCTTCGGAGCTTTCTTT. This gives the protein CASSRGEGRFGAFF.

The sample holds many counts of this clonotype. This chain uses TRBV19 with TRBJ1-5, with TRBD1 matching 9 bases. This CDR3 comprises 14 residues. Germline loops: CDR1 LNHDA, CDR2 SQIVND (reference sequence). The J segment lost 5 bases and the V segment lost 7 bases, leaving 6 bases of the junction unmatched. CDR3 in DNA: TGTGCCAGTACCTCGGGACAGGGTGATCAGCCCCAGCATTTT. Translating gives CASTSGQGDQPQHF.

This clonotype was counted many times. The chain employs TRBV7-9 and TRBJ2-7; D remains ambiguous. The V and J ends lost 4 bases and 1 base respectively, with 5 bases between them. The CDR3 is made up of 12 amino acids. Per the germline V gene, CDR1 is SEHNR and CDR2 is FQNEAQ (reference sequence). The CDR3 spells CASSWGSYEQYF. The CDR3 coding sequence is TGTGCCAGCAGCTGGGGTTCCTACGAGCAGTACTTC.

On this clonotype itself: A much bigger clone sits one base away, suggesting this may be a read error. V and J are TRBV20-1 and TRBJ2-3, with TRBD1 matching 8 bases. Germline V gives CDR1 DFQATT, CDR2 SNEGSKA (reference sequence). The CDR3 contains 15 residues. CDR3 region: CSARTRDRSTDKQYF. As DNA, the CDR3 is TGCAGTGCTAGAACCCGGGACAGGAGCACAGATAAGCAGTATTTT.

Ten or more counts support this clonotype. V and J are TRBV6-1 and TRBJ1-1; 8 nucleotides align to TRBD1. CDR3 length: 15 amino acids. CDR1 and CDR2 from the germline V gene are MNHNS and SASEGT. After removal of 2 bases from V and 3 bases from J, the junction contained 5 bases not matched to a gene. CDR3 in amino acids: CASSEQGARYTEAFF. CDR3 coding DNA: TGTGCCAGCAGTGAACAGGGGGCGCGGTACACTGAAGCTTTCTTT.

This clonotype was picked up many times. V and J are TRBV5-1 and TRBJ2-7; D is unresolved. CDR3 length equals 14 residues. The V gene lost 4 bases and the J gene lost 0 bases, with 11 bases spanning the gap. Germline loops: CDR1 SGHRS, CDR2 YFSETQ. The CDR3 DNA reads as TGCGCCAGCAGCGTGACCGTACCCTCCTACGAGCAGTACTTC. Its protein is CASSVTVPSYEQYF.

This clonotype was observed at least ten times. The rearrangement links TRBV7-9 to TRBJ2-1, with 8 nucleotides matching TRBD2. CDR1 SEHNR and CDR2 FQNEAQ come from the germline V gene (reference sequence). The CDR3 length is 15 residues. J was trimmed by 8 bases and V by 1 base; bases with no gene match: 7. The CDR3 DNA sequence: TGTGCCAGCAGCTTAGGGGGACTAGAGGTCGATGAGCAGTTCTTC. Its protein product is CASSLGGLEVDEQFF.

Ten or more counts support this clonotype. This chain connects TRBV5-1 to TRBJ1-1; possible D gene TRBD1, 6 bases. Germline V gene lookup returns CDR1 SGHRS and CDR2 YFSETQ. V lost 5 bases to trimming and J lost 6 bases, with 14 bases between them. CDR3 size: 13 residues. This chain's CDR3 is CASSQGLEAEAFF. The CDR3 DNA is TGCGCCAGCAGTCAGGGGCTAGAGGCTGAAGCTTTCTTT.

This clonotype was seen at least ten times. The V call is TRBV24-1, the J call TRBJ2-1, with 13 bases that match TRBD2. CDR3 length equals 17 residues. J lost 10 bases, V lost 4 bases, and 12 bases had no gene match. Germline CDR1 reads KGHDR; CDR2 reads SFDVKD. CDR3 DNA: TGTGCCACCAGTGACGAACGCGGACTAGCGGGAGAGGGGGAGCAGTTCTTC. It yields the protein CATSDERGLAGEGEQFF.

This clonotype occurred once. This chain uses TRBV10-3 with TRBJ2-7; a weak D match, TRBD1 (6 bases). This CDR3 comprises 15 residues. V was shortened by 2 bases and J by 6 bases, with 17 bases between the two germline ends. CDR1 ENHRY and CDR2 SYGVKD come from the germline V gene. The CDR3 DNA reads TGTGCCATCAGTGAGGTGGAACAGGGCTCACGCGAGCAGTACTTC. Translated: CAISEVEQGSREQYF.